This section outlines one TCR beta chain sequence together with its context. Authors' processing steps: Estimation of nucleated cell counts relied on the amplification of reference gene primers. Sequencing was performed with immunoSEQ multiplex PCR; in TCRdb, only in-frame clones are kept and a portion is missing. The DNA gave D and trimming, while V, J and clone size come from that table. The top ten clones hold approximately 7% of a sample with 150,000 or so clones, 65% to 90% of them seen once. The Seattle patients, enrolled during active infection, were followed longitudinally. This record comes from a study of blood T cell repertoires in COVID-19. The wider study: Some COVID-19 samples were acute and others convalescent; all came from the United States, Italy and Spain. From T cells, B-cell-depleted T cells, or PBMCs came the material, which was cDNA or gDNA.

V was cut by 0 bases and J by 1 base, with 7 bases left in between. From germline, CDR1 is SGHKS and CDR2 YYEKEE (reference sequence). The CDR3 has 15 residues. Sequenced material: peripheral blood. The chain is built from TRBV5-5 and TRBJ2-2; D remains ambiguous. The receptor comes from a woman in her thirties or forties with COVID-19, enrolled during active disease. The CDR3: CASSLAPGNTGELFF. The CDR3 nucleotides read TGTGCCAGCAGCTTGGCCCCGGGGAACACCGGGGAGCTGTTTTTT.